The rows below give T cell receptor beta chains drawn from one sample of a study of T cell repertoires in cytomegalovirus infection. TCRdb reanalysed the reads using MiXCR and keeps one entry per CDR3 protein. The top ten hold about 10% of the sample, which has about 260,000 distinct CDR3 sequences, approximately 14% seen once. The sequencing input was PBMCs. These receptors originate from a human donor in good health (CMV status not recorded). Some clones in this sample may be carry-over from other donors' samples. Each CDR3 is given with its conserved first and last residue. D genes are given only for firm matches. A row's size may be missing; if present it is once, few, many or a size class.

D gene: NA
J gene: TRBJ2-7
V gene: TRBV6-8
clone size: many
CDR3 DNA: TGTGCCAGCAGTTACTCCCTGACGACCTACGAGCAGTACTTC
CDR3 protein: CASSYSLTTYEQYF

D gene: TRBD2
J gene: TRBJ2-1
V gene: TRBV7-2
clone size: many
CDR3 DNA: TGTGCCAGCAGCACTAGACGCGGGGTGGCTAGCGGTACCAATGAGCAGTTCTTC
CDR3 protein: CASSTRRGVASGTNEQFF

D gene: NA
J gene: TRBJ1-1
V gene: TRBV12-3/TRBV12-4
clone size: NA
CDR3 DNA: TGTGCCAGTAAGGGGGAAACCCTTACTGAAGCTTTCTTT
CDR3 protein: CASKGETLTEAFF

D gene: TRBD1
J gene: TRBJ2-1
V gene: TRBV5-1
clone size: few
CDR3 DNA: TGCGCCAGCGCCCTCGGACAGGGATACAATGAGCAGTTCTTC
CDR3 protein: CASALGQGYNEQFF

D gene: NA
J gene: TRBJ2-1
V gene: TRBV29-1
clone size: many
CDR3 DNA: TGCAGCGTCTTCATTCCGGGACGGATTAACAATGAGCAGTTCTTC
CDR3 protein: CSVFIPGRINNEQFF

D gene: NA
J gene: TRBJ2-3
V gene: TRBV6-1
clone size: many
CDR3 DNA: TGTGCCAGCGGGACCTTAAAGCCTAGCACAGATACGCAGTATTTT
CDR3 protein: CASGTLKPSTDTQYF

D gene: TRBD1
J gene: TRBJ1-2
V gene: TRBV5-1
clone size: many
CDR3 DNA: TGCGCCAGCAGAGATTTCTCCGGGACAGCCGAGGGCTACACCTTC
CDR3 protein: CASRDFSGTAEGYTF

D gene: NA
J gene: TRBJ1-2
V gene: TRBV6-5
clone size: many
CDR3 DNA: TGTGCCAGCAGTTACAGGCAGGGAGGCGGCTACACCTTC
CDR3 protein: CASSYRQGGGYTF

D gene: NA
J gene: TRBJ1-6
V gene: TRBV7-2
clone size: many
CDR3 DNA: TGTGCCAGCAGCTTAGGCGGGAGCTCCTATAATTCACCCCTCCACTTT
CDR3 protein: CASSLGGSSYNSPLHF

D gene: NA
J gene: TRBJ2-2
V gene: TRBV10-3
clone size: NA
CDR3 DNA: TGTGCCATCAGTGAAGTACTAGCATTTGGGGAGCTGTTTTTT
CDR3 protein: CAISEVLAFGELFF

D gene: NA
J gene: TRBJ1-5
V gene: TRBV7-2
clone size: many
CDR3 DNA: TGTGCCAGCAGCTTAATAAGGGGCGGCAGCCCCCAGCATTTT
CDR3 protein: CASSLIRGGSPQHF

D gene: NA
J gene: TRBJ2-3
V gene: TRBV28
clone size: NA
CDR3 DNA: TGTGCCAGCAGCGGGCCGCGCGACCCGGGTCTCGTGCCACATACGCAGTATTTT
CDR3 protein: CASSGPRDPGLVPHTQYF

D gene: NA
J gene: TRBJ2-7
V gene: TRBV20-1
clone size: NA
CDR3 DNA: TGCAGTGCTAGAGTGGTAGGACTGAGAGGCGAGCAGTACTTC
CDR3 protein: CSARVVGLRGEQYF

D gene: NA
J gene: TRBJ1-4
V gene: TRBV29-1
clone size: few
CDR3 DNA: TGCAGCGTCGGGGACGGTAATGAAAAACTGTTTTTT
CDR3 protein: CSVGDGNEKLFF

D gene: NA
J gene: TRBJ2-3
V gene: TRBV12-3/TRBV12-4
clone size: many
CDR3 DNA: TGTGCCAGCAGTTTTGAAGATACGCAGTATTTT
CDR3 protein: CASSFEDTQYF

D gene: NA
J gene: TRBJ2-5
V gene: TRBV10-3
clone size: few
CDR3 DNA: TGTGCCTCCCAGGGCGACCCTCAAGAGACCCAGTACTTC
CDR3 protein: CASQGDPQETQYF

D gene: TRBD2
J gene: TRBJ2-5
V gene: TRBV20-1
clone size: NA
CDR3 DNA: TGCAGTAAGGGCCTAGCGGGAGGGCCGCGGGAGACCCAGTACTTC
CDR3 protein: CSKGLAGGPRETQYF